These T cell receptor beta chains were read from a single sample in a study of response to subunit inactivated influenza vaccine. TCRdb processed the RT-PCR reads anew with MiXCR; each CDR3 protein has one entry. The sample carries 700,000 to 900,000 distinct CDR3 sequences, 20% to 25% recorded once. Source: PBMCs from blood, taken 5 days after vaccination. These receptors originate from a man aged 45 to 65 who received an inactivated influenza vaccine. The CDR3 runs from the conserved cysteine through the conserved F or W. The order of the fields is V gene, clone size, J gene, D gene, CDR3 protein, CDR3 DNA. D genes are given only for firm matches. The listing skips clone size in some rows; elsewhere it reads once, few, many or a size class.

TRBV12-3/TRBV12-4	.	TRBJ1-6	.	CASSITRPPLHF	TGTGCCAGCAGCATCACCCGGCCGCCCCTCCACTTT
TRBV2	.	TRBJ2-7	.	CASRSGQTYEQYF	TGTGCCAGCAGATCGGGACAAACCTACGAGCAGTACTTC
TRBV6-1	.	TRBJ2-5	TRBD1	CASRQRGPPQGTQYF	TGTGCCAGCCGCCAGAGGGGGCCCCCCCAGGGGACCCAGTACTTC
TRBV4-3	few	TRBJ2-4	.	CASSQARENIQYF	TGCGCCAGCAGCCAAGCCAGGGAGAACATTCAGTACTTC
TRBV12-3/TRBV12-4	many	TRBJ2-7	TRBD1	CASSTGQGLNEQYF	TGTGCCAGCAGTACGGGACAGGGTCTTAACGAGCAGTACTTC
TRBV20-1	few	TRBJ2-5	TRBD1	CSAPRTGGEKTQYF	TGCAGTGCGCCCCGAACAGGGGGCGAAAAGACCCAGTACTTC
TRBV20-1	few	TRBJ2-5	.	CSAPKETQYF	TGCAGTGCACCGAAAGAGACCCAGTACTTC
TRBV20-1	.	TRBJ2-7	.	CSAADGDYEQYF	TGCAGTGCTGCGGACGGGGACTACGAGCAGTACTTC
TRBV2	.	TRBJ2-5	.	CASSGGNRQETQYF	TGTGCCAGCAGTGGAGGGAACCGGCAAGAGACCCAGTACTTC
TRBV5-1	few	TRBJ2-7	TRBD2	CASSSGGRTSIF	TGCGCCAGCAGTTCCGGAGGGAGGACTAGCATCTTC
TRBV12-3/TRBV12-4	few	TRBJ1-2	TRBD1	CASRGQGADYGYTF	TGTGCCAGCAGGGGACAGGGGGCGGACTATGGCTACACCTTC
TRBV6-1	few	TRBJ2-7	.	CASHRWGLDEQYF	TGTGCCAGCCACCGGTGGGGGCTCGACGAGCAGTACTTC
TRBV28	few	TRBJ2-7	TRBD1	CASRVTGQGYEQYF	TGTGCCAGCAGGGTAACCGGACAGGGCTACGAGCAGTACTTC
TRBV28	.	TRBJ2-7	TRBD1	CASSQGTVTYEQYF	TGTGCCAGCAGTCAAGGGACAGTTACCTACGAGCAGTACTTC
TRBV27	.	TRBJ2-7	TRBD2	CASGKIAGGPRDEQYF	TGTGCCAGCGGTAAAATAGCGGGAGGGCCAAGGGACGAGCAGTACTTC
TRBV7-2	.	TRBJ2-5	TRBD2	CASSLVAAGVGETQYF	TGTGCCAGCAGCTTAGTAGCGGCGGGGGTTGGGGAGACCCAGTACTTC
TRBV6-1	.	TRBJ2-1	.	CASSGGDGGNEQFF	TGTGCCAGCAGTGGAGGGGACGGGGGCAATGAGCAGTTCTTC
TRBV6-5	.	TRBJ1-2	.	CASSRAGDYTF	TGTGCCAGCAGTCGGGCGGGGGACTACACCTTC
TRBV11-1	.	TRBJ2-5	TRBD1	CASSLAGQVPAWQETQYF	TGTGCCAGCAGCTTAGCTGGACAGGTACCGGCGTGGCAAGAGACCCAGTACTTC
TRBV20-1	many	TRBJ2-5	TRBD1	CSPRVDRGKKTQYF	TGCAGTCCAAGGGTCGACAGGGGGAAGAAGACCCAGTACTTC
TRBV5-5	.	TRBJ1-5	TRBD1	CASSSLTTGVSNQPQHF	TGTGCCAGCAGCTCCCTAACAACAGGGGTTAGCAATCAGCCCCAGCATTTT
TRBV10-3	few	TRBJ2-5	TRBD2	CAISESTSAFQETQYF	TGTGCCATCAGTGAATCGACTAGCGCCTTCCAAGAGACCCAGTACTTC
TRBV7-2	once	TRBJ2-2	.	CASSLAPGVGPGELFF	TGTGCCAGCAGCTTAGCCCCGGGAGTCGGGCCCGGGGAGCTGTTTTTT
TRBV7-6	few	TRBJ2-1	TRBD2	CASSSRTPTGGAQLYNEQFF	TGTGCCAGCAGCTCCCGTACTCCCACCGGGGGGGCCCAACTTTACAATGAGCAGTTCTTC
TRBV15	.	TRBJ2-5	.	CATSRDLIDDKYQETQYF	TGTGCCACCAGCAGAGATTTAATAGACGATAAGTACCAAGAGACCCAGTACTTC
TRBV11-2	few	TRBJ2-3	TRBD2	CASSLSVGLAGDPATQYF	TGTGCCAGCAGCTTAAGTGTGGGACTAGCGGGAGACCCGGCTACGCAGTATTTT
TRBV29-1	few	TRBJ2-2	.	CSVYAQGDNTGELFF	TGCAGCGTTTACGCCCAGGGAGATAACACCGGGGAGCTGTTTTTT
TRBV25-1	.	TRBJ2-5	TRBD1	CASSDPGQLQETQYF	TGTGCCAGCAGTGATCCGGGACAGCTACAAGAGACCCAGTACTTC
TRBV7-9	many	TRBJ2-1	TRBD2	CASNPAGGGANNEQFF	TGTGCCAGCAACCCCGCAGGCGGGGGGGCCAACAATGAGCAGTTCTTC
TRBV6-1	many	TRBJ2-3	TRBD2	CASRANSLADTDTQYF	TGTGCCAGCCGGGCGAATTCGCTAGCGGACACAGATACGCAGTATTTT
TRBV3-1	.	TRBJ1-6	.	CASSHGQSGSPLHF	TGTGCCAGCAGCCATGGACAGTCAGGTTCACCCCTCCACTTT
TRBV10-3	.	TRBJ2-5	TRBD1	CAITDRSGETQYF	TGTGCCATCACGGACAGGAGTGGAGAGACCCAGTACTTC
TRBV6-2/TRBV6-3	.	TRBJ2-1	TRBD1	CASSYGQGAYNEQFF	TGTGCCAGCAGTTACGGACAGGGGGCTTACAATGAGCAGTTCTTC
TRBV6-2/TRBV6-3	few	TRBJ2-1	.	CASSSHGPFNEQFF	TGTGCCAGCAGCTCACACGGACCATTTAATGAGCAGTTCTTC
TRBV12-3/TRBV12-4	.	TRBJ2-1	TRBD1	CASSRTGQTYNEQFF	TGTGCCAGCAGTAGAACGGGACAGACCTACAATGAGCAGTTCTTC
TRBV15	few	TRBJ1-1	.	CATSRVRREAFF	TGTGCCACCAGCAGAGTTCGCAGGGAAGCTTTCTTT
TRBV7-9	many	TRBJ2-7	.	CASSFSGFVDEQYF	TGTGCCAGCAGCTTCTCAGGGTTCGTCGACGAGCAGTACTTC
TRBV30	.	TRBJ2-1	.	CAWTRTRNEQFF	TGTGCCTGGACCAGGACTCGTAATGAGCAGTTCTTC
TRBV10-3	few	TRBJ1-1	TRBD1	CASRGTGDNTEAFF	TGTGCCAGTCGCGGGACAGGGGACAACACTGAAGCTTTCTTT
TRBV7-9	.	TRBJ1-1	TRBD1	CASSLATGQGRTEAFF	TGTGCCAGCAGCTTAGCCACTGGACAGGGTCGGACTGAAGCTTTCTTT
TRBV20-1	few	TRBJ1-5	.	CSARDQRDGGNQPQHF	TGCAGTGCTAGAGATCAACGGGACGGGGGCAATCAGCCCCAGCATTTT
TRBV18	once	TRBJ1-1	.	CASSPSQEGTEAFF	TGTGCCAGCTCTCCAAGTCAGGAAGGGACTGAAGCTTTCTTT
TRBV7-2	few	TRBJ2-2	TRBD2	CASSSSGSANTGELFF	TGTGCCAGCAGCTCTAGCGGGTCCGCGAACACCGGGGAGCTGTTTTTT
TRBV20-1	few	TRBJ2-7	.	CSASTINRASDEQYF	TGCAGTGCTTCTACTATCAACCGGGCCTCAGACGAGCAGTACTTC
TRBV12-3/TRBV12-4	.	TRBJ2-2	TRBD1	CASTTGGVTGELFF	TGTGCCAGCACTACAGGGGGCGTTACCGGGGAGCTGTTTTTT
TRBV28	.	TRBJ1-1	TRBD1	CATFRDRASEAFF	TGTGCCACTTTTCGGGACAGAGCCTCTGAAGCTTTCTTT